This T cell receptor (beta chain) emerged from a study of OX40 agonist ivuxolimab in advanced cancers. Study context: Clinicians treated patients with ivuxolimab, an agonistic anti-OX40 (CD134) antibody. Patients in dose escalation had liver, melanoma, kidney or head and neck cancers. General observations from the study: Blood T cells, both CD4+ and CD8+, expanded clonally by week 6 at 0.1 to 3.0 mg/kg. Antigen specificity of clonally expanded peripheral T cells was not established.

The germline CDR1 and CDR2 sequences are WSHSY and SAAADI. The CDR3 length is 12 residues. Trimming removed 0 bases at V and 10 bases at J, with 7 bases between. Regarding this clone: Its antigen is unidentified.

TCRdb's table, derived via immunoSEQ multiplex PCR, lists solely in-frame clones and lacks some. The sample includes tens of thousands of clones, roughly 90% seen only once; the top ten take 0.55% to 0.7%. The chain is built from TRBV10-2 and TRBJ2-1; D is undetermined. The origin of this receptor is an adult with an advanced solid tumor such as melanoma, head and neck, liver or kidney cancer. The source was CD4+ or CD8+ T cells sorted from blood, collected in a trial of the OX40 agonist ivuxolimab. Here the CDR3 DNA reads TGCGCCAGCAGTGAGTCGAGGTGGGAGCAGTTCTTC. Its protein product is CASSESRWEQFF.